These 18 T cell receptor beta chains were sequenced from one sample in a study of TET2 disruption in CD19-targeted CAR T cells. Treatment: autologous CTL019 cells: CD19 CAR with 4-1BB and CD3 zeta domains. Their cognate antigens are unknown. Assay: immunoSEQ multiplex PCR; the TCRdb copy retains only in-frame clones and omits some. Its table records 25,000 to 30,000 clones. This sample comprised CD8- CAR+ T cells sorted from cultured blood T cells, obtained for CD19 CAR T cell therapy. Sample subset: CD8-negative CAR-positive T cells from the infusion product. The receptors come from a man between 70 and 80 years old with chronic lymphocytic leukemia.

As concerns this clone: Mismatch with germline at one junction end may stem from a read error. The missing CDR3 end, 3 residues past where the read stops, is filled in from the germline J gene. This chain joins TRBV7-2 and TRBJ1-3; D not resolved. Germline CDR1 reads SGHTA; CDR2 reads FQGNSA. The CDR3 is 15 amino acids. The CDR3 here is CASSRSTQTGNTIYF. Partial CDR3 DNA: TGTGCCAGCAGCCGCTCGACCCAGACTGGAAACACT.

Concerning this clone itself: The observed sequence ends 3 residues before the CDR3 terminus, with the missing tail filled in from the germline J gene. This chain links TRBV5-1 with TRBJ1-1; possible D gene TRBD1, 6 bases. CDR1 and CDR2 from the germline V gene are SGHRS and YFSETQ. This CDR3 comprises 13 residues. The part of the CDR3 DNA that was read is TGCGCCAGCAGCTTGGCAGGGGTTGGTGGA. It is translated as CASSLAGVGG. The full CDR3 protein reads CASSLAGVGGAFF.

On this clone: The missing CDR3 end, 3 residues past where the read stops, is filled in from the germline J gene. The rearrangement links TRBV3-1 (or the pseudogene TRBV3-2) to TRBJ1-5; TRBD1 is a possible D gene (5 bases). This CDR3 is 14 amino acids long. Germline V gene data show CDR1 as LGHDT and CDR2 as YNNKEL (reference sequence). With 4 bases removed from V and 6 bases from J, the gap between germline ends came to 13 bases. CDR3 DNA, as far as it was read: TGTGCCAGCAGCCTGGGACGGCGGGGTCAGCCC. Its protein product is CASSLGRRGQP. The whole CDR3 sequence reads CASSLGRRGQPQHF.

Concerning this clone: Sequencing ends 3 residues short of the CDR3 end; the germline J gene provides the rest. The V and J genes are TRBV7-6 and TRBJ2-5, with 8 bases matching TRBD1. V gave up 5 bases and J gave up 2 bases; unmatched junction bases: 4. CDR1 is SGHVS and CDR2 is FNYEAQ in the germline V gene. This CDR3 comprises 14 residues. The covered CDR3 bases are TGTGCCAGCAGCCCAGGGGGCGATCAAGAGACC. Amino acid sequence: CASSPGGDQET. The complete CDR3 reads CASSPGGDQETQYF.

Remarks on this clone: The read stops 3 residues short of the end of the CDR3; the missing end is completed from the germline J gene. The J gene is TRBJ2-2, the V gene TRBV20-1; D tentatively reads TRBD1 or TRBD2 (5 bases each). The V and J ends lost 3 bases and 2 bases respectively, with 10 bases between them. In germline, CDR1 is DFQATT, CDR2 SNEGSKA (reference sequence). This CDR3 has 14 amino acids. The CDR3 DNA, read in part, is TGCAGTGCTAGTGCGAGGGGAAACACCGGGGAG. Protein sequence: CSASARGNTGE. The whole CDR3 protein is CSASARGNTGELFF.

As regards this clone: The CDR3 is cut off 3 residues early in the read; its end comes from the germline J gene. V gene TRBV10-3 combines with J gene TRBJ2-2, with 7 bases that match TRBD1. Looked up from germline, CDR1 is ENHRY and CDR2 is SYGVKD. The CDR3 extends over 15 amino acids. The V gene end was trimmed by 2 bases and the J gene end by 7 bases; junction bases not matched to a gene: 7. Partial CDR3 DNA: TGTGCCATCAGTGAGGCAGCCGGGACAGTCGGGGAG. Its translation is CAISEAAGTVGE. The full CDR3 reads CAISEAAGTVGELFF.

As regards this clone: The read gets to within 3 residues of the CDR3 end, and the germline J gene fills in the rest. The sample has other DNA sequences that encode this CDR3 too. The chain joins TRBV6-1 to TRBJ1-2, with D possibly matching TRBD1 (5 bases). Per germline, CDR1 MNHNS and CDR2 SASEGT. The CDR3 has 14 residues. The CDR3 DNA, read in part, is TGTGCCAGCAGTGAGGGAGGTTTCGGGGGAGGC. Protein product: CASSEGGFGGG. The whole CDR3 sequence is CASSEGGFGGGYTF.

For this clone: The identical CDR3 is also encoded by other nucleotide sequences in the sample. The CDR3 spells CASSPLGVSGNTIYF. The sequenced CDR3 bases are TGTGCCAGCAGCCCCCTAGGTGTCTCTGGAAACACC. J is TRBJ1-3 and V is TRBV7-2, with D hard to call. Coverage ceases 3 residues before the CDR3 finishes, and the germline J gene fills in the end. Trimming removed 5 bases from V and 0 bases from J, with 11 bases in between. Germline CDR1 and CDR2: SGHTA and FQGNSA. CDR3 size: 15 residues.

In the case of this clone: From the germline J gene comes the end of the CDR3, since the read stops 3 residues before it. The chain joins TRBV19 to TRBJ2-4, with 9 bases that match TRBD1. Germline V gene data show CDR1 as LNHDA and CDR2 as SQIVND (reference sequence). The CDR3 has 15 residues. The CDR3 loop is CASSIGYRGQSGQYF. The part of the CDR3 DNA that was read is TGTGCCAGTAGTATAGGTTACAGGGGGCAAAGTGGT.

CDR3 residues: CASSAPGAGSPLHF. CDR3 bases read: TGTGCCAGTAGTGCCCCAGGGGCCGGGTCACCC. The rearrangement links TRBV19 to TRBJ1-6, with D perhaps TRBD1 (6 bases). The CDR3 end falls 3 residues outside the read, so it is completed with the germline J gene. The germline gives CDR1 LNHDA, CDR2 SQIVND (reference sequence). The CDR3 has 14 amino acids. Deletions cut 5 bases from V and 10 bases from J, with 15 bases between.

The DNA read from the CDR3 is TGCAGTGCACAAGTTCCGGGACAGGGGGACTACGAG. Residues: CSAQVPGQGDYE. The CDR3 reads in full as CSAQVPGQGDYEQYF. This chain links TRBV20-1 with TRBJ2-7, with 11 nucleotides matching TRBD1. The observed sequence ends 3 residues before the CDR3 terminus, with the missing tail filled in from the germline J gene. Germline values: CDR1 DFQATT, CDR2 SNEGSKA (reference sequence). CDR3 length equals 15 residues. V gave up 6 bases and J gave up 3 bases; unmatched junction bases: 10.

Remarks on this clone: The CDR3 end lies 3 residues beyond the end of the read and is filled in from the germline J gene. This chain links TRBV28 with TRBJ2-7; possibly TRBD2 for D (5 bases). Germline V CDR1 and CDR2: MDHEN, SYDVKM. This CDR3 is built from 14 residues. Trimming cost V 6 bases and J 5 bases, with 17 bases left between them. This CDR3 is CASSHPGLADEQYF. CDR3 DNA, as far as it was read: TGTGCCAGCAGCCACCCCGGACTGGCTGACGAG.

As regards this clone: With the read ending 3 residues before the CDR3 end, the germline J gene is used to fill in that end. At the DNA level, this CDR3 is encoded by other sequences in the same sample as well. The chain has TRBV6-1 and TRBJ1-2; tentative D call: TRBD1 (6 bases). Germline-derived CDR1 and CDR2 are MNHNS and SASEGT. The CDR3 contains 15 residues. The CDR3 loop is CASSEALTGAYDYTF. The sequenced CDR3 bases are TGTGCCAGCAGTGAGGCCTTGACAGGCGCCTACGAC.

To note about this clone: In the same sample, other DNA sequences code for this CDR3. The covered CDR3 bases are TGTGCCAGCTCTCCCGGGACAGCCCCCTCTGGAAACACC. This codes for CASSPGTAPSGNT. In full, the CDR3 reads CASSPGTAPSGNTIYF. The V gene is TRBV18, the J gene TRBJ1-3; 7 bases map to TRBD1. The read ends 3 residues before the CDR3 terminus; that terminus is restored from the germline J gene. Trimming at V came to 6 bases and at J to 0 bases, leaving 8 bases not matched to a gene. CDR1 and CDR2 (germline): KGHSH, LQKENI. The CDR3 totals 16 residues.

In the case of this clone: The read stops 3 residues short of the end of the CDR3; the missing end is completed from the germline J gene. The sample has other DNA sequences that encode this CDR3 too. The V gene is TRBV10-3, the J gene TRBJ1-2, with 12 bases fitting TRBD1. Germline V gene lookup returns CDR1 ENHRY and CDR2 SYGVKD. V lost 3 bases and J lost 4; bases outside the gene matches: 6. The CDR3 extends over 16 amino acids. The sequenced part of the CDR3 DNA is TGTGCCATCAGTGACCCCGGGGGACAGGGGGCCTATGGC. It specifies CAISDPGGQGAYG. The CDR3 as a whole reads CAISDPGGQGAYGYTF.

Note on this clone: From the germline J gene comes the end of the CDR3, since the read stops 3 residues before it. The chain joins TRBV7-2 to TRBJ1-2; no definite D call. Germline values: CDR1 SGHTA, CDR2 FQGNSA. CDR3 length: 13 amino acids. The CDR3 bases that were read are TGTGCCAGCAGCCTAGGCGACTCGGAGGGC. Translated: CASSLGDSEG. The full CDR3 protein reads CASSLGDSEGYTF. Variable domain in full (rest from reference TRBV7-2 and TRBJ1-2): GAGVSQSPSNKVTEKGKDVELRCDPISGHTALYWYRQSLGQGLEFLIYFQGNSAPDKSGLPSDRFSAERTGGSVSTLTIQRTQQEDSAVYLCASSLGDSEGYTFGSGTRLTVV.

To note about this clone: The read stops 3 residues short of the end of the CDR3; the missing end is completed from the germline J gene. The chain couples TRBV29-1 to TRBJ1-5; possible D gene TRBD1, 6 bases. Germline assignment: CDR1 SQVTM and CDR2 ANQGSEA. The CDR3 runs to 16 residues. Trimming cost V 2 bases and J 2 bases, with 16 bases left between them. CDR3 bases read: TGCAGCGTTGAAAGGACAGACCTTTGGGGCAATCAGCCC. Residues: CSVERTDLWGNQP. The entire CDR3 reads CSVERTDLWGNQPQHF. The entire variable domain, with the rest obtained from reference TRBV29-1 and TRBJ1-5, is as follows: SAVISQKPSRDICQRGTSLTIQCQVDSQVTMMFWYRQQPGQSLTLIATANQGSEATYESGFVIDKFPISRPNLTFSTLTVSNMSPEDSSIYLCSVERTDLWGNQPQHFGDGTRLSIL.

To note about this clone: The DNA ends 3 residues before the CDR3 does, and the rest of the CDR3 is filled in from the germline J gene. V and J are TRBV19 and TRBJ1-1; TRBD1 matches 7 bases. CDR1 and CDR2 from the germline V gene are LNHDA and SQIVND (reference sequence). Losses at the gene ends were 7 bases for V and 1 base for J; bases not matched to a gene: 6. The CDR3 is made up of 14 amino acids. The chain's CDR3 is CASIPTGPNTEAFF. The CDR3 bases that were read are TGTGCCAGTATCCCGACAGGGCCGAACACTGAA.